The rows below give T cell receptor beta chains drawn from one sample of a study of cytomegalovirus exposure and HLA in healthy donors. The method was immunoSEQ multiplex PCR; TCRdb's version includes in-frame clones alone and lacks a portion of them. Among around 170,000 clones listed, approximately 84% were seen once. Material for sequencing was PBMCs. These receptors were taken from a middle-aged woman in good health and CMV-seropositive. CDR3s include the opening cysteine and the closing phenylalanine or tryptophan. Each record gives: D gene, clone size, J gene, V gene, CDR3 protein, CDR3 DNA. The D gene is left open where the match is weak. Size values are once, few and many counts, or a class for expanded clones, and some rows have none.

D gene: TRBD2
clone size: .
J gene: TRBJ2-7
V gene: TRBV18
CDR3 protein: CASSPRTSEYEQYF
CDR3 DNA: TGTGCCAGCTCACCACGTACTAGCGAGTACGAGCAGTACTTC

D gene: TRBD1
clone size: few
J gene: TRBJ1-1
V gene: TRBV6-5
CDR3 protein: CASIRGTANTEAFF
CDR3 DNA: TGTGCCAGCATCCGAGGGACAGCGAACACTGAAGCTTTCTTT

D gene: .
clone size: .
J gene: TRBJ1-6
V gene: TRBV30
CDR3 protein: CAWSSPSRGYNNSPLHF
CDR3 DNA: TGTGCCTGGAGTTCTCCCTCACGGGGGTACAATAATTCACCCCTCCACTTT

D gene: TRBD1
clone size: .
J gene: TRBJ1-4
V gene: TRBV6-5
CDR3 protein: CASRRQGDEKLFF
CDR3 DNA: TGTGCCAGCAGACGACAGGGTGATGAAAAACTGTTTTTT

D gene: .
clone size: .
J gene: TRBJ1-6
V gene: TRBV28
CDR3 protein: CASSFTYRVNSPLHF
CDR3 DNA: TGTGCCAGCAGTTTTACCTACAGGGTTAATTCACCCCTCCACTTT

D gene: .
clone size: few
J gene: TRBJ2-2
V gene: TRBV11-2
CDR3 protein: CASSRRGNTGELFF
CDR3 DNA: TGTGCCAGCAGTCGCAGGGGTAACACCGGGGAGCTGTTTTTT

D gene: .
clone size: .
J gene: TRBJ1-4
V gene: TRBV30
CDR3 protein: CAWSSTSLEKLFF
CDR3 DNA: TGTGCCTGGAGTTCGACTTCCCTCGAAAAACTGTTTTTT

D gene: .
clone size: .
J gene: TRBJ2-7
V gene: TRBV5-5
CDR3 protein: CASSFQGSYEQYF
CDR3 DNA: TGTGCCAGCAGCTTCCAGGGATCGTACGAGCAGTACTTC

D gene: TRBD1
clone size: .
J gene: TRBJ1-1
V gene: TRBV19
CDR3 protein: CASRYQGDTEAFF
CDR3 DNA: TGTGCCAGTAGATACCAGGGGGACACTGAAGCTTTCTTT

D gene: .
clone size: .
J gene: TRBJ1-1
V gene: TRBV6-6
CDR3 protein: CASSYQGRTEAFF
CDR3 DNA: TGTGCCAGCAGTTACCAGGGGAGAACTGAAGCTTTCTTT

D gene: .
clone size: few
J gene: TRBJ2-7
V gene: TRBV7-6
CDR3 protein: CASSLDFGAGSYEQYF
CDR3 DNA: TGTGCCAGCAGCTTAGACTTTGGGGCAGGTTCCTACGAGCAGTACTTC

D gene: TRBD1
clone size: once
J gene: TRBJ2-1
V gene: TRBV23-1
CDR3 protein: CASSQNHVGQAYNEQFF
CDR3 DNA: TGCGCCAGCAGTCAAAATCACGTGGGACAGGCCTACAATGAGCAGTTCTTC

D gene: .
clone size: .
J gene: TRBJ1-2
V gene: TRBV7-8
CDR3 protein: CASSLNGVGGDGYTF
CDR3 DNA: TGTGCCAGCAGCCTAAACGGGGTTGGGGGGGATGGCTACACCTTC

D gene: TRBD2
clone size: .
J gene: TRBJ2-3
V gene: TRBV28
CDR3 protein: CASGRDGTDTQYF
CDR3 DNA: TGTGCCAGCGGGAGGGATGGCACAGATACGCAGTATTTT

D gene: TRBD2
clone size: .
J gene: TRBJ2-3
V gene: TRBV7-3
CDR3 protein: CASSLQAGATDTQYF
CDR3 DNA: TGTGCCAGCAGCTTACAAGCGGGGGCCACAGATACGCAGTATTTT

D gene: .
clone size: few
J gene: TRBJ2-3
V gene: TRBV6-4
CDR3 protein: CASSDGTGTDTQYF
CDR3 DNA: TGTGCCAGCAGTGATGGGACTGGCACAGATACGCAGTATTTT

D gene: .
clone size: .
J gene: TRBJ1-5
V gene: TRBV4-2
CDR3 protein: CASSQHEDQPQHF
CDR3 DNA: TGTGCCAGCAGCCAACACGAGGATCAGCCCCAGCATTTT

D gene: TRBD1
clone size: once
J gene: TRBJ2-5
V gene: TRBV2
CDR3 protein: CASRDRGGETQYF
CDR3 DNA: TGTGCCAGCAGAGACAGGGGAGGAGAGACCCAGTACTTC

D gene: TRBD1
clone size: .
J gene: TRBJ1-1
V gene: TRBV28
CDR3 protein: CASSQGVMAFF
CDR3 DNA: TGTGCCAGCAGCCAGGGGGTGATGGCTTTCTTT

D gene: TRBD2
clone size: .
J gene: TRBJ2-5
V gene: TRBV7-2
CDR3 protein: CASSLVAGRETQYF
CDR3 DNA: TGTGCCAGCAGCTTAGTAGCGGGGAGGGAGACCCAGTACTTC

D gene: .
clone size: .
J gene: TRBJ2-5
V gene: TRBV7-2
CDR3 protein: CASSPLGVGETQYF
CDR3 DNA: TGTGCCAGCAGCCCATTAGGGGTCGGAGAGACCCAGTACTTC

D gene: .
clone size: .
J gene: TRBJ1-3
V gene: TRBV2
CDR3 protein: CASRRARGGNTIYF
CDR3 DNA: TGTGCCAGCAGACGGGCTCGCGGGGGAAACACCATATATTTT

D gene: .
clone size: .
J gene: TRBJ1-4
V gene: TRBV4-1
CDR3 protein: CASSKQGATNEKLFF
CDR3 DNA: TGCGCCAGCAGCAAACAGGGAGCAACTAATGAAAAACTGTTTTTT

D gene: TRBD1
clone size: .
J gene: TRBJ1-1
V gene: TRBV28
CDR3 protein: CASSLNRDRVVAFF
CDR3 DNA: TGTGCCAGCAGTTTGAATAGGGACAGGGTGGTGGCTTTCTTT

D gene: .
clone size: .
J gene: TRBJ1-1
V gene: TRBV6-5
CDR3 protein: CASRIGVGNTEAFF
CDR3 DNA: TGTGCCAGCAGAATTGGAGTGGGGAACACTGAAGCTTTCTTT

D gene: .
clone size: .
J gene: TRBJ2-7
V gene: TRBV19
CDR3 protein: CASARRVSYEQYF
CDR3 DNA: TGTGCCAGCGCACGACGGGTTTCCTACGAGCAGTACTTC

D gene: .
clone size: .
J gene: TRBJ1-2
V gene: TRBV19
CDR3 protein: CASSRYRGSYGYTF
CDR3 DNA: TGTGCCAGTAGTAGGTATAGGGGCAGCTATGGCTACACCTTC

D gene: TRBD2
clone size: .
J gene: TRBJ2-2
V gene: TRBV7-6
CDR3 protein: CASSSIGRRGGGTGELFF
CDR3 DNA: TGTGCCAGCAGCTCGATAGGGCGGCGGGGGGGCGGAACCGGGGAGCTGTTTTTT

D gene: .
clone size: .
J gene: TRBJ2-3
V gene: TRBV29-1
CDR3 protein: CSAVTWTRSQYF
CDR3 DNA: TGCAGCGCTGTAACCTGGACAAGGTCTCAGTATTTT

D gene: TRBD2
clone size: .
J gene: TRBJ2-1
V gene: TRBV2
CDR3 protein: CASSGGGSMEEFF
CDR3 DNA: TGTGCCAGCAGCGGGGGAGGGAGCATGGAGGAGTTCTTC

D gene: .
clone size: .
J gene: TRBJ2-6
V gene: TRBV5-1
CDR3 protein: CASSLDSSGANVLTF
CDR3 DNA: TGCGCCAGCAGCTTGGACAGCTCTGGGGCCAACGTCCTGACTTTC

D gene: .
clone size: .
J gene: TRBJ2-5
V gene: TRBV6-1
CDR3 protein: CAGRTQETQYF
CDR3 DNA: TGTGCCGGTAGGACTCAGGAGACCCAGTACTTC

D gene: .
clone size: once
J gene: TRBJ1-4
V gene: TRBV30
CDR3 protein: CAVLDRGAIEKLFF
CDR3 DNA: TGTGCCGTTTTGGATCGGGGGGCCATTGAAAAACTGTTTTTT

D gene: TRBD2
clone size: .
J gene: TRBJ2-5
V gene: TRBV13
CDR3 protein: CASSLGMERGSKETQYF
CDR3 DNA: TGTGCCAGCAGCTTAGGCATGGAGCGGGGGAGCAAAGAGACCCAGTACTTC

D gene: .
clone size: .
J gene: TRBJ2-3
V gene: TRBV19
CDR3 protein: CASSISGASTDTQYF
CDR3 DNA: TGTGCCAGTAGTATAAGTGGGGCTAGCACAGATACGCAGTATTTT

D gene: .
clone size: .
J gene: TRBJ1-3
V gene: TRBV7-3
CDR3 protein: CASFQGKATIYF
CDR3 DNA: TGTGCCAGCTTCCAGGGTAAGGCCACCATATATTTT

D gene: .
clone size: once
J gene: TRBJ1-1
V gene: TRBV12-5
CDR3 protein: CASGLGALNTEAFF
CDR3 DNA: TGTGCTAGTGGTTTGGGGGCCCTGAACACTGAAGCTTTCTTT

D gene: TRBD1
clone size: .
J gene: TRBJ2-1
V gene: TRBV30
CDR3 protein: CAWVTGVEQFF
CDR3 DNA: TGTGCCTGGGTCACAGGGGTTGAGCAGTTCTTC

D gene: .
clone size: .
J gene: TRBJ1-4
V gene: TRBV25-1
CDR3 protein: CASSEQLLATNEKLFF
CDR3 DNA: TGTGCCAGCAGTGAACAGTTGCTCGCAACTAATGAAAAACTGTTTTTT

D gene: .
clone size: .
J gene: TRBJ2-5
V gene: TRBV15
CDR3 protein: CATSRERTSWETQYF
CDR3 DNA: TGTGCCACCAGCAGAGAGCGAACTAGTTGGGAGACCCAGTACTTC

D gene: .
clone size: .
J gene: TRBJ1-1
V gene: TRBV7-9
CDR3 protein: CASSLQGGTEAFF
CDR3 DNA: TGTGCCAGCAGCTTACAGGGTGGCACTGAAGCTTTCTTT

D gene: TRBD1
clone size: .
J gene: TRBJ1-3
V gene: TRBV27
CDR3 protein: CASKGQGVGNTIYF
CDR3 DNA: TGTGCCAGCAAAGGACAGGGTGTTGGAAACACCATATATTTT

D gene: .
clone size: .
J gene: TRBJ1-1
V gene: TRBV2
CDR3 protein: CASSEIVGGYTEAFF
CDR3 DNA: TGTGCCAGCAGTGAAATAGTTGGGGGCTACACTGAAGCTTTCTTT